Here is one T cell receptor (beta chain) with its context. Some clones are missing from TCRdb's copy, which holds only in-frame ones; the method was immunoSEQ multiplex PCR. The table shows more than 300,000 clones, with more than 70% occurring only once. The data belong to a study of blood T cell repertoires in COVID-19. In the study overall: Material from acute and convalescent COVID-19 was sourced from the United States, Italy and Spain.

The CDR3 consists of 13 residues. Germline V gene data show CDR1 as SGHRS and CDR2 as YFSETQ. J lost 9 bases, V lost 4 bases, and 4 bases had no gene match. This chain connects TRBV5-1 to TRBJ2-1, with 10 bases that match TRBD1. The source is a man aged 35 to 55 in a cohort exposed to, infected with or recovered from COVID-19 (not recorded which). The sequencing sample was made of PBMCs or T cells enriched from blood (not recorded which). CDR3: CASSPTGGTEQFF. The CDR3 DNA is TGCGCCAGCAGCCCGACAGGGGGCACTGAGCAGTTCTTC. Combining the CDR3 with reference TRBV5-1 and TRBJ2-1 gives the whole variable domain KAGVTQTPRYLIKTRGQQVTLSCSPISGHRSVSWYQQTPGQGLQFLFEYFSETQRNKGNFPGRFSGRQFSNSRSEMNVSTLELGDSALYLCASSPTGGTEQFFGPGTRLTVL.